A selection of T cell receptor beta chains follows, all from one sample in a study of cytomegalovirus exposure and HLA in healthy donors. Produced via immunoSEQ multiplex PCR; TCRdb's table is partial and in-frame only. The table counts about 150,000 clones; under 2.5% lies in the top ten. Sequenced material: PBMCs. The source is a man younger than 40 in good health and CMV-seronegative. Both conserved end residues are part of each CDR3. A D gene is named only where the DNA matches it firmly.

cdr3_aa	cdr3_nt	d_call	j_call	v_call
CASSPLGTSKSTDTQYF	TGTGCCAGCAGCCCCCTCGGGACTAGCAAAAGCACAGATACGCAGTATTTT	TRBD2	TRBJ2-3	TRBV7-2
CASSLAAISAKNIQYF	TGTGCCAGCAGCTTAGCAGCGATTTCAGCCAAAAACATTCAGTACTTC	.	TRBJ2-4	TRBV7-2
CASSREGRGTEAFF	TGTGCCAGCTCACGGGAAGGCAGGGGGACTGAAGCTTTCTTT	TRBD1	TRBJ1-1	TRBV18
CASSGGQGNNEQFF	TGTGCCAGCAGTGGGGGACAGGGGAACAATGAGCAGTTCTTC	TRBD1	TRBJ2-1	TRBV2
CATSRELSRDTQYF	TGTGCCACCAGCAGAGAGCTGAGCCGGGATACGCAGTATTTT	.	TRBJ2-3	TRBV15
CASIRAGGYEQYF	TGTGCCAGCATAAGGGCAGGGGGCTACGAGCAGTACTTC	TRBD1	TRBJ2-7	TRBV6-6
CASTLFLTAPLGANVLTF	TGTGCCAGCACTCTTTTTTTGACAGCCCCTTTGGGGGCCAACGTCCTGACTTTC	.	TRBJ2-6	TRBV5-5
CASSPRHVTDTQYF	TGTGCCAGCAGCCCGAGACATGTAACAGATACGCAGTATTTT	.	TRBJ2-3	TRBV7-2
CASSENRAGSNQPQHF	TGTGCCAGCAGTGAAAACAGGGCAGGTAGCAATCAGCCCCAGCATTTT	.	TRBJ1-5	TRBV2
CASSVSREAQSPLHF	TGTGCCAGTAGTGTGTCCAGGGAAGCACAATCACCCCTCCACTTT	.	TRBJ1-6	TRBV19
CASSLDREETQYF	TGTGCCAGCAGCTTGGACAGGGAAGAGACCCAGTACTTC	.	TRBJ2-5	TRBV5-4
CASSSHRGAIDTEAFF	TGTGCCAGCAGCTCCCACAGGGGCGCAATTGACACTGAAGCTTTCTTT	TRBD1	TRBJ1-1	TRBV11-2
CASSIEGDNRNTIYF	TGTGCCAGTAGTATAGAAGGGGACAACAGAAACACCATATATTTT	.	TRBJ1-3	TRBV19
CASMPGQTSYEQYF	TGTGCCAGCATGCCGGGACAGACCTCCTACGAGCAGTACTTC	TRBD1	TRBJ2-7	TRBV2
CSVELGGRLFEEQYF	TGCAGCGTTGAACTGGGGGGACGGTTATTCGAGGAGCAGTACTTC	.	TRBJ2-7	TRBV29-1
CASSYEGAFSGNTIYF	TGTGCCAGCAGCTACGAGGGGGCTTTTTCTGGAAACACCATATATTTT	TRBD1	TRBJ1-3	TRBV7-9
CASSYGRAKGQPQHF	TGTGCCAGCAGCTATGGCAGGGCGAAAGGTCAGCCCCAGCATTTT	.	TRBJ1-5	TRBV5-5
CASSTQLSSYEQYF	TGTGCCAGTAGTACCCAACTGAGCTCCTACGAGCAGTACTTC	.	TRBJ2-7	TRBV19
CATHSSSYEQYF	TGTGCCACGCATTCTTCGAGTTACGAGCAGTACTTC	.	TRBJ2-7	TRBV28
CASSSKGNFYNEQFF	TGTGCCAGCAGCTCGAAGGGGAATTTCTACAATGAGCAGTTCTTC	.	TRBJ2-1	TRBV27
CASSGSGSSYEQYF	TGCGCCAGCAGCGGAAGCGGGAGCTCCTACGAGCAGTACTTC	TRBD2	TRBJ2-7	TRBV10-2
CASSSTSGTDTQYF	TGTGCCAGCAGCTCGACTAGCGGCACAGATACGCAGTATTTT	TRBD2	TRBJ2-3	TRBV9
CASGFVDRGGIDRATGELFF	TGTGCTAGTGGTTTCGTCGACCGTGGGGGTATCGACAGGGCCACCGGGGAGCTGTTTTTT	TRBD1	TRBJ2-2	TRBV12-5
CASSLVLGRGTGELFF	TGTGCCAGCAGCTTAGTACTTGGCCGGGGCACCGGGGAGCTGTTTTTT	.	TRBJ2-2	TRBV7-2
CASSLWTLNTEAFF	TGTGCCAGCAGTTTATGGACACTGAACACTGAAGCTTTCTTT	.	TRBJ1-1	TRBV28
CASSYPDSRAIYF	TGTGCCAGCAGCTACCCGGACAGTCGGGCGATATATTTT	.	TRBJ1-3	TRBV5-5
CASSRTVVGWEAFF	TGTGCCAGTAGTAGGACAGTGGTCGGTTGGGAAGCTTTCTTT	.	TRBJ1-1	TRBV19
CASSPGLALGDTQYF	TGTGCCAGCAGCCCAGGACTAGCGCTTGGGGATACGCAGTATTTT	TRBD2	TRBJ2-3	TRBV7-2
CASSQELARSNEQFF	TGTGCCAGCAGCCAAGAACTAGCGCGCTCCAATGAGCAGTTCTTC	TRBD2	TRBJ2-1	TRBV14
CASSLEDRLANYGYTF	TGTGCCAGCAGCTTAGAGGACAGGTTAGCTAACTATGGCTACACCTTC	TRBD1	TRBJ1-2	TRBV7-9
CAISRSTGWAGELFF	TGTGCCATCAGCAGATCTACAGGGTGGGCCGGGGAGCTGTTTTTT	.	TRBJ2-2	TRBV10-3
CASSEQGPIYGYTF	TGTGCCAGCAGTGAGCAGGGGCCGATCTATGGCTACACCTTC	.	TRBJ1-2	TRBV2
CASKTAGLVSGEQYF	TGTGCCAGCAAAACCGCCGGACTAGTGTCTGGCGAGCAGTACTTC	TRBD2	TRBJ2-7	TRBV6-5
CAISESRGGLSPLHF	TGTGCCATCAGTGAGTCTAGGGGCGGCCTCTCACCCCTCCACTTT	.	TRBJ1-6	TRBV10-3
CASSRLRTEKLFF	TGTGCCAGCAGCCGCCTCAGAACTGAAAAACTGTTTTTT	.	TRBJ1-4	TRBV6-5
CASSLTISRTEAFF	TGTGCCAGCAGCTTAACAATCTCTAGGACTGAAGCTTTCTTT	.	TRBJ1-1	TRBV7-6
CASSPDRAGETQYF	TGTGCCAGCAGCCCGGACAGGGCTGGAGAGACCCAGTACTTC	TRBD1	TRBJ2-5	TRBV5-6